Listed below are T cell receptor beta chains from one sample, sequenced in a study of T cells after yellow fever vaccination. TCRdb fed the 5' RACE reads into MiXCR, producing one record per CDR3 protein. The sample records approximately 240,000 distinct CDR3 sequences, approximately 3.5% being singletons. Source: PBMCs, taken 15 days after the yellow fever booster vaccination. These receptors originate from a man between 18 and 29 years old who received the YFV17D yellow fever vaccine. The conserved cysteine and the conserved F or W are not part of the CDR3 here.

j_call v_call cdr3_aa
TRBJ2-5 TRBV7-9 ASRGGARETQY
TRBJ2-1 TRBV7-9 ASSPRTSGGSDEQF
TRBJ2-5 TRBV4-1 ASSQEDGGLRETQY
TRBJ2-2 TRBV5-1 ASSLERGESGELF
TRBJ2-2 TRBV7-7 ASSLGGGPGELF
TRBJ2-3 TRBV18 ASSELELAGLADTQY
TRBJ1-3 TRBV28 ASIDKRSGNTIY
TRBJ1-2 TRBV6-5 ASSYTGNYGYT
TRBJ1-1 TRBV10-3 AIRVGQEVEAF
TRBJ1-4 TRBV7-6 ASSLVTNEKLF
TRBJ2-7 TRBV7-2 ASSSTSGAFYEQY
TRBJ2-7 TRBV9 ASSVGGSSYEQY
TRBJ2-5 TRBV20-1 SGTSGGGPWETQY
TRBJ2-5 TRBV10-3 AIRGTGRRETQY
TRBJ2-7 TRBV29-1 SVARGQPYEQY
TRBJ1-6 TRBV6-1 ASSEGVTAGSPLH
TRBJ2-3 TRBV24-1 ATSDPTPGGSGTDTQY
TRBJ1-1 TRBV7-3 ASSLTLATEAF
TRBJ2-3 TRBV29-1 SASGGLAARTDTQY
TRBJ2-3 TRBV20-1 SASGRPPLADTQY
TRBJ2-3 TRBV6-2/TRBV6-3 ASSTRTSGAPDTQY
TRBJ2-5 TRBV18 ASSSRTHQETQY
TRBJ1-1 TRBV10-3 AIRDIQGRDEAF
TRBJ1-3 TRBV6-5 ASGISFEDGNTIY
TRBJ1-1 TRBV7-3 ASSPQGRGQTEAF
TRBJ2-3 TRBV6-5 ASSYLSGTDTQY
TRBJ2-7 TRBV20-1 SAITHRGASTYEQY
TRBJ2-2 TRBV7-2 ASSRRGSNTGELF
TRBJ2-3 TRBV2 ASYSNSAEDTQY